This T cell receptor (beta chain) was captured in a study of technical replicates of blood from several donors. Clones were read by immunoSEQ multiplex PCR, and TCRdb kept only the in-frame ones, dropping some. The sample includes tens of thousands of clones, about 90% of them seen just once. Trimming pared 2 bases from V and 6 bases from J, leaving 17 bases between. The CDR3 is 16 residues long. Germline lookup yields CDR1 MNHEY and CDR2 SVGAGI. Specimen: T cells isolated from PBMCs. This rearrangement joins TRBV6-5 to TRBJ2-1; a possible D gene is TRBD2 (7 bases). This sequence originates from a human donor in good health. The CDR3 sequence is CASSYAQGGGSNEQFF. CDR3 DNA: TGTGCCAGCAGTTACGCTCAGGGCGGGGGCTCCAATGAGCAGTTCTTC.